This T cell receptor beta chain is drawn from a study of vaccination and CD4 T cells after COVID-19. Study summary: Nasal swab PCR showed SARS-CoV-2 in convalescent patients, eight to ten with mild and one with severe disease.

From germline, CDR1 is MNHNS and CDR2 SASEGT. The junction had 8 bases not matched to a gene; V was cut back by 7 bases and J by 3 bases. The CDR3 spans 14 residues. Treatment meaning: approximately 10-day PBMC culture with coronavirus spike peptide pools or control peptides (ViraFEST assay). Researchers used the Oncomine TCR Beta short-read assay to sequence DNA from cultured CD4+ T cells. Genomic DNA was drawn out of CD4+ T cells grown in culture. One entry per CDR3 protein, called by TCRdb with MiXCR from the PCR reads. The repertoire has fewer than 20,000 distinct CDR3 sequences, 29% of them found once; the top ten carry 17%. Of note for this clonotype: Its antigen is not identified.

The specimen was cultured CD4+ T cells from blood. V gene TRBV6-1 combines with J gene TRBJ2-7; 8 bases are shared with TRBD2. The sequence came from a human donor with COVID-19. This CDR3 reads CASIFGGVIYEQYF. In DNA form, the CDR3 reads TGTGCCAGCATTTTCGGGGGGGTAATCTACGAGCAGTACTTC.